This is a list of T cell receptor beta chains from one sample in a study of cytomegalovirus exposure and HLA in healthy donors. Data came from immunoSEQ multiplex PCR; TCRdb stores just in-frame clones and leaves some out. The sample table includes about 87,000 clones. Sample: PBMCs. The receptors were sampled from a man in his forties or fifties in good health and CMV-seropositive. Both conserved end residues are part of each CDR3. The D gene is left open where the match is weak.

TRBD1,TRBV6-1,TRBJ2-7,CASIQGQGIAYEQYF,TGTGCCAGCATTCAAGGACAGGGAATCGCCTACGAGCAGTACTTC
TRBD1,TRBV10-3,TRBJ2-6,CAISDWTGGAGANVLTF,TGTGCCATCAGTGATTGGACAGGGGGCGCTGGGGCCAACGTCCTGACTTTC
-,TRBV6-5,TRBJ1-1,CASSYGGFPEAFF,TGTGCCAGCAGTTACGGCGGGTTCCCTGAAGCTTTCTTT
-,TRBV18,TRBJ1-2,CASSPDSRGSYYGYTF,TGTGCCAGCTCACCAGATAGTAGGGGTTCGTACTATGGCTACACCTTC
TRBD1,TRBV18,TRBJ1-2,CASSRPGTGLQGYGYTF,TGTGCCAGCTCACGCCCCGGGACAGGGCTGCAAGGGTATGGCTACACCTTC
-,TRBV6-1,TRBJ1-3,CASRTTISGNTIYF,TGTGCCAGCAGGACTACGATCTCTGGAAACACCATATATTTT
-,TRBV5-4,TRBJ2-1,CASSLPINNEQFF,TGTGCCAGCAGCTTGCCCATCAACAATGAGCAGTTCTTC
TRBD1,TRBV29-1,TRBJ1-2,CSGGTGEPHGYTF,TGCAGCGGCGGGACAGGGGAGCCTCATGGCTACACCTTC
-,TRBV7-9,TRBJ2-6,CASSLTGLGANVLTF,TGTGCCAGCAGTTTAACAGGGCTAGGGGCCAACGTCCTGACTTTC
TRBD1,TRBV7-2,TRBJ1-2,CASSLMDRREHGYTF,TGTGCCAGCAGCTTAATGGACAGGAGAGAGCATGGCTACACCTTC
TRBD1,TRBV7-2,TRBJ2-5,CASSLGGQEAQETQYF,TGTGCCAGCAGCTTAGGCGGACAGGAGGCCCAAGAGACCCAGTACTTC
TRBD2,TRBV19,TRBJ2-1,CASTSEGLAGRNEQFF,TGTGCCAGTACCTCTGAGGGACTAGCGGGACGGAATGAGCAGTTCTTC
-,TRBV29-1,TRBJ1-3,CSVGAGWGNTIYF,TGCAGCGTTGGGGCAGGGTGGGGAAACACCATATATTTT
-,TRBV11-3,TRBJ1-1,CASSLAWRMNTEAFF,TGTGCCAGCAGCTTAGCATGGAGGATGAACACTGAAGCTTTCTTT
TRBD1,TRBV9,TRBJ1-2,CASSVASGTGNYGYTF,TGTGCCAGCAGCGTAGCTTCAGGGACAGGGAACTATGGCTACACCTTC
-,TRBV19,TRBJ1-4,CASSLPGTSREKLFF,TGTGCCAGTAGCCTACCCGGGACTTCAAGGGAAAAACTGTTTTTT
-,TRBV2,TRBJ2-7,CASTQRGSSYEQYF,TGTGCCAGCACCCAAAGGGGCAGCTCCTACGAGCAGTACTTC
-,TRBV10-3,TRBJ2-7,CAISGSRQVTYEQYF,TGTGCCATCAGTGGATCGCGACAGGTAACCTACGAGCAGTACTTC
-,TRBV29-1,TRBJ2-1,CSVVWGGQSSYNEQFF,TGCAGCGTTGTTTGGGGCGGTCAGAGCTCCTACAATGAGCAGTTCTTC
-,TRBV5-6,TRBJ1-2,CASSLEVTYGYTF,TGTGCCAGCAGCTTAGAGGTTACGTATGGCTACACCTTC
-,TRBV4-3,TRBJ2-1,CASSQDRADSYNEQFF,TGCGCCAGCAGCCAAGATAGAGCGGACTCCTACAATGAGCAGTTCTTC
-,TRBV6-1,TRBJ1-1,CASSEIGENTEAFF,TGTGCCAGCAGTGAAATAGGGGAGAACACTGAAGCTTTCTTT